This T cell receptor (beta chain) was sequenced for a study of T cell repertoires in cytomegalovirus infection. On the study more broadly: Indications came from public TCR beta signatures; they pointed to CMV infection and to a matching HLA type.

There are a few counts of this clonotype. The target antigen is unknown. Via MiXCR, TCRdb re-called the reads, giving one row per CDR3 protein. The profile shows 100,000 to 150,000 distinct CDR3 sequences, more than 20% of them singletons. CDR1 and CDR2 (germline): SEHNR, FQNEAQ (reference sequence). V was clipped by 0 bases and J by 2 bases, with 13 bases between them. The CDR3 spans 16 residues. V is TRBV7-9 and J is TRBJ1-2; D call uncertain. The material sequenced was PBMCs, sequenced either directly or after in vitro stimulation (not recorded which). The TCR sequence derives from a human donor in good health (CMV status not recorded). Some clones in this sample may be carry-over from other donors' samples. CDR3 sequence reads: CASSLARQVLNYGYTF. The DNA for the CDR3 is TGTGCCAGCAGCTTAGCAAGACAAGTTCTGAACTATGGCTACACCTTC. The full variable domain, in which reference TRBV7-9 and TRBJ1-2 provide the parts outside the CDR3, is DTGVSQNPRHKITKRGQNVTFRCDPISEHNRLYWYRQTLGQGPEFLTYFQNEAQLEKSRLLSDRFSAERPKGSFSTLEIQRTEQGDSAMYLCASSLARQVLNYGYTFGSGTRLTVV.